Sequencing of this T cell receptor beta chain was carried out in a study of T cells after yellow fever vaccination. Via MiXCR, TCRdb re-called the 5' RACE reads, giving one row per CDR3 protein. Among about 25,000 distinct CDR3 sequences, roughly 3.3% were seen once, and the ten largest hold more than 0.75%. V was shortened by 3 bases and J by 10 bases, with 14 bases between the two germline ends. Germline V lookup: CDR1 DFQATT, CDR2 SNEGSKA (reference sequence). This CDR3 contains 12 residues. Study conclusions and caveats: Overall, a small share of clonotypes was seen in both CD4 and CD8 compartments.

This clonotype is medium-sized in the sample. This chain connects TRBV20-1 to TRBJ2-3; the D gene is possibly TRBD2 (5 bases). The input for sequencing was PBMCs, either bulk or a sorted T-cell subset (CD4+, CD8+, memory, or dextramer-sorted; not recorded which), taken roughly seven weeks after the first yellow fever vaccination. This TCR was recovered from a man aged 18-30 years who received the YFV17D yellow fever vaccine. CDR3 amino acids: CSASKGVRAQYF. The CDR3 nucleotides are TGCAGTGCTAGTAAGGGAGTAAGAGCGCAGTATTTT.